This T cell receptor beta chain is drawn from a study of shared clonotypes between healthy human individuals. The CDR3 extends over 14 amino acids. CDR1 SNHLY and CDR2 FYNNEI come from the germline V gene. J was trimmed by 5 bases and V by 10 bases; bases with no gene match: 6. In the original analysis: Junction-only immunoSEQ data arrived without quality scores, meaning filtering differed. Generated by immunoSEQ multiplex PCR, the TCRdb table keeps only in-frame clones and is missing some. That table gives V, J and clone size, and the DNA gave D and trimming. Of about 1.1 million clones listed, around three quarters are singletons. This clone has a handful of counts.

The TCR originated in a young man in good health. Some clones in this sample may be carry-over from other donors' samples. Sequenced material: memory CD4+ T cells from PBMCs. Subset given: CD45RA-negative fraction. The chain links TRBV2 to TRBJ2-7; 15 positions agree with TRBD2. The chain's CDR3 is CATGLAGGQDEQYF. CDR3 coding DNA: TGTGCCACTGGACTAGCGGGAGGGCAGGACGAGCAGTACTTC.